This TCR beta chain comes out of a study of shared clonotypes between healthy human individuals. Study at large: Donor composition was a couple of women and a few men, aged 18 to 49.

Naive CD4+ cells were CD45RA-selected; the remaining cells were memory. For this clone: Its antigen remains unknown.

Study-wide findings and caveats: Sample collection involved blood only; tissue repertoires are likely different. Among the subsets, naive ones generally showed larger estimated richness than memory ones.

V was clipped by 1 base and J by 0 bases, with 19 bases between them. The germline gives CDR1 SGHAT, CDR2 FQNNGV. The CDR3 length is 18 residues. The method was immunoSEQ multiplex PCR; TCRdb's version includes in-frame clones alone and lacks a portion of them. The data show 2 million to 2.5 million clones, 85% to 95% seen once. Sequencing input: naive CD4+ T cells from PBMCs. Subset reported: CD45RA+ positively selected. The V call is TRBV11-2, the J call TRBJ2-7; D possibly matches TRBD1 or TRBD2 (5 bases each). The TCR comes from a man aged 18-30 years in good health. Some clones in this sample may be carry-over from other donors' samples. CDR3 sequence reads: CASSLVALRGRSSYEQYF. The CDR3 nucleotides read TGTGCCAGCAGCTTAGTTGCGTTGAGGGGACGTTCCTCCTACGAGCAGTACTTC.